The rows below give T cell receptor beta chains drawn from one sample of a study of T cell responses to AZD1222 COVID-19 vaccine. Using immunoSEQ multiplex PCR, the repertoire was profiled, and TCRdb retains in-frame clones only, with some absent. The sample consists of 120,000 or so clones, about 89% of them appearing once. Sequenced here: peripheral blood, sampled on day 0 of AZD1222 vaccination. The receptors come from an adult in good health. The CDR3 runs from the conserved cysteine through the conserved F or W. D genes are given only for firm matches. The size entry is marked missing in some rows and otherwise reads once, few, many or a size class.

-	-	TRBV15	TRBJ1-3	CATSDGLLSGNTIYF	TGTGCCACCTCGGACGGATTACTCTCTGGAAACACCATATATTTT
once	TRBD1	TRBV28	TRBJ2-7	CASSLPGQVYEQYF	TGTGCCAGCAGCCTCCCGGGACAGGTCTACGAGCAGTACTTC
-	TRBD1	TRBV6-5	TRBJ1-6	CASSLRDRASPLHF	TGTGCCAGCAGCCTCCGGGACAGGGCTTCACCCCTCCACTTT
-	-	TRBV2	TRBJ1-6	CAISGETLITLHF	TGTGCCATCTCCGGGGAGACCCTTATCACCCTCCACTTT
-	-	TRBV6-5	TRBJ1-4	CASTPPPVGGEKLFF	TGTGCCAGCACTCCCCCCCCAGTGGGCGGTGAAAAACTGTTTTTT
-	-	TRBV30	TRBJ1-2	CAWMAGFNYGYTF	TGTGCCTGGATGGCGGGATTCAACTATGGCTACACCTTC
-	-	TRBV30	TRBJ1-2	CAWTWSDDGYTF	TGTGCCTGGACCTGGTCAGACGATGGCTACACCTTC
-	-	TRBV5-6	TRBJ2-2	CASSFLSALRNTGELFF	TGTGCCAGCAGCTTTTTGTCAGCCCTCCGGAACACCGGGGAGCTGTTTTTT
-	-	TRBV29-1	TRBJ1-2	CSVEGIRDGEVGYTF	TGCAGCGTTGAGGGGATCAGGGACGGGGAGGTAGGCTACACCTTC
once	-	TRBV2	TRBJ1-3	CASRATGLSGNTIYF	TGTGCCAGCAGGGCTACAGGGCTCTCTGGAAACACCATATATTTT
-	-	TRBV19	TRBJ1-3	CASSHLLYSGNTIYF	TGTGCCAGTAGTCACCTACTCTACTCTGGAAACACCATATATTTT
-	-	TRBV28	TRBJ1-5	CASSRDTSSNQPQHF	TGTGCCAGCAGCCGGGACACCTCAAGCAATCAGCCCCAGCATTTT
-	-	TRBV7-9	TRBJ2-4	CASSLDGGWAKNIQYF	TGTGCCAGCAGCTTAGATGGAGGGTGGGCCAAAAACATTCAGTACTTC
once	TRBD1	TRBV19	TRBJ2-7	CASSSFRDSNYEQYF	TGTGCCAGTAGCTCATTCCGGGACAGCAACTACGAGCAGTACTTC
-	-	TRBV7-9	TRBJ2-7	CASSHGRGPYEQYF	TGTGCCAGCAGCCACGGCCGGGGACCCTACGAGCAGTACTTC
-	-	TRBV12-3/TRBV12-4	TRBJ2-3	CASSASGTDTQYF	TGTGCCAGCAGTGCATCAGGGACAGATACGCAGTATTTT
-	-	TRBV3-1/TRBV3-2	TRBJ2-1	CASSQLPVGNEQFF	TGTGCCAGCAGCCAACTCCCTGTCGGGAATGAGCAGTTCTTC
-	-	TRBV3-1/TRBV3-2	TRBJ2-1	CASSQRRSGAHNEQFF	TGTGCCAGCAGCCAAAGGCGTAGCGGTGCCCACAATGAGCAGTTCTTC
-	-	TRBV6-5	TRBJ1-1	CASSYVGVDTDAFF	TGTGCCAGCAGTTACGTGGGTGTCGACACTGATGCTTTCTTT
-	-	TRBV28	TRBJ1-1	CASKSRTIIANTEAFF	TGTGCCAGCAAATCCAGGACCATAATAGCGAACACTGAAGCTTTCTTT
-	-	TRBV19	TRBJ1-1	CASSIKVNTEAFF	TGTGCCAGTAGTATTAAGGTGAACACTGAAGCTTTCTTT
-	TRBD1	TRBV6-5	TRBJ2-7	CASRAGDRVVGEQYF	TGTGCCAGCAGAGCCGGGGACAGGGTAGTCGGGGAGCAGTACTTC